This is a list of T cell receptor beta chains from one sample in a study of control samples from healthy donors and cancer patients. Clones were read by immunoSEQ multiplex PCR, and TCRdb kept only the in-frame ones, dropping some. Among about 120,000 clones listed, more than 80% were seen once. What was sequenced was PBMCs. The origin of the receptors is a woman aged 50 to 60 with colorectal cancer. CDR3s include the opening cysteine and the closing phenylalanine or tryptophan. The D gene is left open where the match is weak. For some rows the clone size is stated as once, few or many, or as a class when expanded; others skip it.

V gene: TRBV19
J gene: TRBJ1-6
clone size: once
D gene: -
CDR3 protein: CASSIQGPSISLHF
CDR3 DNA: TGTGCCAGTAGTATACAAGGGCCAAGTATTTCCCTCCACTTT

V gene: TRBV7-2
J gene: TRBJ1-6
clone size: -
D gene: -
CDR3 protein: CASSLLQVDLSDSPLHF
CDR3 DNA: TGTGCCAGCAGCCTCCTTCAGGTGGATCTTTCAGATTCACCCCTCCACTTT

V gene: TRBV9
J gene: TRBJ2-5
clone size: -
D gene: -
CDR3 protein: CASSGITETQYF
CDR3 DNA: TGTGCCAGCAGCGGAATTACAGAGACCCAGTACTTC

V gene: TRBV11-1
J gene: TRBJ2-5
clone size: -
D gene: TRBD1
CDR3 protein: CASSSGQRETQYF
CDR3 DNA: TGTGCCAGCAGCTCGGGACAGCGGGAGACCCAGTACTTC

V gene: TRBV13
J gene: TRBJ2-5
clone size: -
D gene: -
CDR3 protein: CASSGRPQETQYF
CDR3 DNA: TGTGCCAGCAGCGGGCGACCTCAAGAGACCCAGTACTTC

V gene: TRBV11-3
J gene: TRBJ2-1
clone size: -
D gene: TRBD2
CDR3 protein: CASSSGLAGFNEQFF
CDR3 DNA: TGTGCCAGCAGCTCGGGACTAGCGGGCTTCAATGAGCAGTTCTTC

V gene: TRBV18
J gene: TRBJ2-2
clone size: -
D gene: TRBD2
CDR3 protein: CATPPGTSGPTGELFF
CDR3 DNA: TGTGCCACCCCTCCGGGGACTAGCGGTCCGACCGGGGAGCTGTTTTTT

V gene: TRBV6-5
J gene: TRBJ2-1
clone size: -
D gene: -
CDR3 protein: CASSRLLAGYNEQFF
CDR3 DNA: TGTGCCAGCAGCCGACTCCTCGCGGGATACAATGAGCAGTTCTTC

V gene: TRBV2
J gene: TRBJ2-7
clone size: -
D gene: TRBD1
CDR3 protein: CASSEKGQGVGEQYF
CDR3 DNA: TGTGCCAGCAGTGAAAAGGGACAGGGGGTGGGCGAGCAGTACTTC

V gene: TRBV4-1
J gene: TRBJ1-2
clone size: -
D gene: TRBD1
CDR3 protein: CASSQDRGRGYTF
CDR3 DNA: TGCGCCAGCAGCCAGGACAGGGGGAGGGGCTACACCTTC

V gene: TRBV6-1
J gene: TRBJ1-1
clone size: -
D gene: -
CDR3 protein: CASSEAGRGNTEAFF
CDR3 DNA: TGTGCCAGCAGTGAAGCGGGCAGGGGTAACACTGAAGCTTTCTTT

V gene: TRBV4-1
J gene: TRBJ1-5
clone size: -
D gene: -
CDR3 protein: CASSQRLTGGQPQHF
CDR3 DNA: TGCGCCAGCAGCCAAAGATTAACAGGCGGTCAGCCCCAGCATTTT

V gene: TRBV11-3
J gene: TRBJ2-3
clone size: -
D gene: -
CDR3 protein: CASSLGQGWADTQYF
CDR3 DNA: TGTGCCAGCAGCTTAGGGCAGGGGTGGGCAGATACGCAGTATTTT

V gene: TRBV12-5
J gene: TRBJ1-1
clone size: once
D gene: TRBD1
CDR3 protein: CASGLTGGSSEAFF
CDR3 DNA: TGTGCTAGTGGCCTGACAGGGGGCTCTTCTGAAGCTTTCTTT

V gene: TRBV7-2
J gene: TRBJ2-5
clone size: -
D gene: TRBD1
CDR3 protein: CASSPGTGMVETQYF
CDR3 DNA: TGTGCCAGCAGCCCAGGGACAGGGATGGTCGAGACCCAGTACTTC

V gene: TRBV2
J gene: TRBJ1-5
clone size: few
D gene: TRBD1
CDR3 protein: CASSPGGGPSNQPQHF
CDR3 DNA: TGTGCCAGCAGCCCCGGAGGGGGCCCAAGCAATCAGCCCCAGCATTTT

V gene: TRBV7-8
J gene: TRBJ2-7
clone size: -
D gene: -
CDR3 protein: CASSFSPGRQYEQYF
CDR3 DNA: TGTGCCAGCAGCTTTTCCCCCGGCCGTCAATACGAGCAGTACTTC

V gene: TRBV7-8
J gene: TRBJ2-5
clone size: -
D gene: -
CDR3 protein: CASSLGSTSGETQYF
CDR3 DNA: TGTGCCAGCAGCTTAGGGTCAACCAGCGGGGAGACCCAGTACTTC

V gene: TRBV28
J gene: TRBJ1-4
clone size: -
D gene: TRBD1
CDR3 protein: CASSAGTGDSDPEKLFF
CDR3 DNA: TGTGCCAGCAGTGCCGGGACAGGCGATTCTGACCCTGAAAAACTGTTTTTT

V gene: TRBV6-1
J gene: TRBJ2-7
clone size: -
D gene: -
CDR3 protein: CASSEPPGDGYEQYF
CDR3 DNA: TGTGCCAGCAGTGAACCCCCGGGGGACGGCTACGAGCAGTACTTC

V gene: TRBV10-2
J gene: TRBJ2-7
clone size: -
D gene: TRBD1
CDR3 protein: CASIAADRGTYEQYF
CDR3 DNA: TGCGCCAGCATCGCAGCGGACAGGGGTACCTACGAGCAGTACTTC

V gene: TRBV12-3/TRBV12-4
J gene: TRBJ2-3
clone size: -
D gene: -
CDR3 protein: CASSTGLGDTQYF
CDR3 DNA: TGTGCCAGCAGTACCGGTTTGGGAGATACGCAGTATTTT

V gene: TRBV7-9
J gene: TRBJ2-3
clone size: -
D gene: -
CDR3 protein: CASSFYRDHTDTQYF
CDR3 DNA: TGTGCCAGCAGCTTCTACCGGGACCACACAGATACGCAGTATTTT

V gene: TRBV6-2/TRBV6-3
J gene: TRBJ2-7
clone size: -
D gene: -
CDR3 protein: CASSPPGTEYEQYF
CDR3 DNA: TGTGCCAGCAGCCCTCCCGGGACTGAGTACGAGCAGTACTTC

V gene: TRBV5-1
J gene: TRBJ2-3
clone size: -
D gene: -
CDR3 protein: CASSLDVGSTDTQYF
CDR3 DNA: TGCGCCAGCAGCTTGGATGTGGGGAGCACAGATACGCAGTATTTT

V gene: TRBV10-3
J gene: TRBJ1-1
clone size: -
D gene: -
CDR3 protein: CAISEWRDSASTEAFF
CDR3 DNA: TGTGCCATCAGTGAGTGGAGGGACTCCGCGAGCACTGAAGCTTTCTTT

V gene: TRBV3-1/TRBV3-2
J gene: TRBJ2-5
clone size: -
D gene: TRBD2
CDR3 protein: CASSQDLTSGSKTQYF
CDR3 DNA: TGTGCCAGCAGCCAAGATCTCACTAGCGGGAGCAAGACCCAGTACTTC

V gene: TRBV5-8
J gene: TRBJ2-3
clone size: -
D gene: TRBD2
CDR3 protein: CASSLVRGGPFTDTQYF
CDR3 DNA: TGTGCCAGCAGCTTGGTGCGCGGGGGGCCATTCACAGATACGCAGTATTTT

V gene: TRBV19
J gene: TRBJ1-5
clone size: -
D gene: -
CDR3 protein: CASTVSNQPQHF
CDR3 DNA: TGTGCCAGTACGGTAAGCAATCAGCCCCAGCATTTT

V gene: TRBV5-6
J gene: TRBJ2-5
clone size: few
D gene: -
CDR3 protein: CASSLDHQETQYF
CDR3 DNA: TGTGCCAGCAGCTTGGATCACCAAGAGACCCAGTACTTC

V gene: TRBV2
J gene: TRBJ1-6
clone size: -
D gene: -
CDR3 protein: CASSEASGGSPLHF
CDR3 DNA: TGTGCCAGCAGTGAAGCGTCAGGTGGTTCACCCCTCCACTTT

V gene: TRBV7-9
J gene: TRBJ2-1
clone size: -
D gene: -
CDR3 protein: CASSLSGSPVNEQFF
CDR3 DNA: TGTGCCAGCAGCTTATCGGGCAGCCCTGTTAATGAGCAGTTCTTC

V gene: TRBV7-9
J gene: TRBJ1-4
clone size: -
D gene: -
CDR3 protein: CASIPAGPANEKLFF
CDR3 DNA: TGTGCCAGCATCCCCGCCGGGCCCGCAAATGAAAAACTGTTTTTT

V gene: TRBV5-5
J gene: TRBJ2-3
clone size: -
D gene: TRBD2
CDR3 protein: CASSWREDGDTQYF
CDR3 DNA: TGTGCCAGCAGCTGGCGGGAGGATGGAGATACGCAGTATTTT

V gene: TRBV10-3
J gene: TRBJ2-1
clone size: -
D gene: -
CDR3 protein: CAISESGARSYNEQFF
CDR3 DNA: TGTGCCATCAGTGAGTCAGGCGCACGTTCCTACAATGAGCAGTTCTTC

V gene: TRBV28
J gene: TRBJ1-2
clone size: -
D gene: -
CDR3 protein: CASSLLAATSISTF
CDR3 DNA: TGTGCCAGCAGTTTGCTCGCGGCCACCAGTATCTCCACCTTC

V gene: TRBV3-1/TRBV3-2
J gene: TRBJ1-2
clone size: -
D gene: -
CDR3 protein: CASSQDHSNYGYTF
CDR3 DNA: TGTGCCAGCAGCCAAGATCACAGCAACTATGGCTACACCTTC

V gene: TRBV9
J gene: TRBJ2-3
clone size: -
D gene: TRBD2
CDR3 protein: CASSTQGLAGGSTDTQYF
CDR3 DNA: TGTGCCAGCAGCACCCAGGGACTAGCGGGGGGGAGCACAGATACGCAGTATTTT

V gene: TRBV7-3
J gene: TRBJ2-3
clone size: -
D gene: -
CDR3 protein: CASSASQTDTQYF
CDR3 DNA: TGTGCCAGCAGCGCGAGCCAGACAGATACGCAGTATTTT

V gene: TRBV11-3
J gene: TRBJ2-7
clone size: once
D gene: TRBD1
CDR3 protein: CASSRNQGAEEQYF
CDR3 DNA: TGTGCCAGCAGCCGTAACCAGGGGGCAGAAGAGCAGTACTTC

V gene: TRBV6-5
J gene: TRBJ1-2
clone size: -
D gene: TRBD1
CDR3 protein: CASSYDRGRGGYTF
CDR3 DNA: TGTGCCAGCAGTTACGACAGGGGGCGAGGTGGCTACACCTTC

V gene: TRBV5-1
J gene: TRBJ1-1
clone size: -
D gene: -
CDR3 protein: CASSSNMNTEAFF
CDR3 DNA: TGCGCCAGCAGCTCAAACATGAACACTGAAGCTTTCTTT

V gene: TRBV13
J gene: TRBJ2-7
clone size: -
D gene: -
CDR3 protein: CASSSSDLPQGRRSSYEQYF
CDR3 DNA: TGTGCCAGCAGCTCCTCCGACCTCCCACAGGGACGCCGAAGCTCCTACGAGCAGTACTTC

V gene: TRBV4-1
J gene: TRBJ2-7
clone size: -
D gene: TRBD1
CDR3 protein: CASSPSDRAYEQYF
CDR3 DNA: TGCGCCAGCAGCCCATCGGACAGGGCCTACGAGCAGTACTTC

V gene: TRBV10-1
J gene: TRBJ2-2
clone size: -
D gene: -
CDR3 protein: CASSETGSLNTGELFF
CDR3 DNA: TGCGCCAGCAGTGAAACAGGGTCCCTGAACACCGGGGAGCTGTTTTTT

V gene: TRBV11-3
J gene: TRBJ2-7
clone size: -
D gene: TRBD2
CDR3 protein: CASSLEASGTYEQYF
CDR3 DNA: TGTGCCAGCAGCTTAGAAGCTAGCGGGACCTACGAGCAGTACTTC

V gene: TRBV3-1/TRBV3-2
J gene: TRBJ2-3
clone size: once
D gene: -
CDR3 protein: CASSQDNTDTQYF
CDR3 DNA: TGTGCCAGCAGCCAGGATAACACAGATACGCAGTATTTT

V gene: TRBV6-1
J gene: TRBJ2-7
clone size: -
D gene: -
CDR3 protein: CASSESGYEQYF
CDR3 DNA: TGTGCCAGCAGTGAATCAGGCTACGAGCAGTACTTC

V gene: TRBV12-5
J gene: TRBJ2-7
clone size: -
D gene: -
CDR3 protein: CASGRDGTYEQYF
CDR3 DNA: TGTGCTAGTGGACGGGACGGTACCTACGAGCAGTACTTC

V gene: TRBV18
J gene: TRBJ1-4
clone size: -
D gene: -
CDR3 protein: CASSGGQPSTNEKLFF
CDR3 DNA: TGTGCCAGCTCAGGTGGACAGCCATCAACTAATGAAAAACTGTTTTTT

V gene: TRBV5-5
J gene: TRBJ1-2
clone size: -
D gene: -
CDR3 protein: CASSLGGYGYTF
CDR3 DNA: TGTGCCAGCAGCTTGGGGGGATATGGCTACACCTTC